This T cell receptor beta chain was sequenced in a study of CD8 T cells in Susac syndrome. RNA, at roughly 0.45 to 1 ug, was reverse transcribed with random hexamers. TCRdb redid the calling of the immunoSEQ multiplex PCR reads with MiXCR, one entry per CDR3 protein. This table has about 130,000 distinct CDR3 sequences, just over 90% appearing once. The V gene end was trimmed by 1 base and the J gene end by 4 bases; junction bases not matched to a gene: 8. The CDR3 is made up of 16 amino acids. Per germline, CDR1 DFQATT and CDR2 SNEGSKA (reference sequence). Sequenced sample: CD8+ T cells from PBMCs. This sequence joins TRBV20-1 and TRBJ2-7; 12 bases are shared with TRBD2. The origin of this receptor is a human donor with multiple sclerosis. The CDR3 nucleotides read TGCAGTGCTAGAGCGTCCCCTAGCGGGGGGGCTTACGAGCAGTACTTC. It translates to CSARASPSGGAYEQYF.